This is a list of T cell receptor beta chains from one sample in a study of regulatory T cells in long-lasting Graves disease. TCRdb re-derived calls from the multiplex PCR reads in MiXCR, one entry per CDR3 protein. The profile covers some 440,000 distinct CDR3 sequences, with 20% appearing a single time and 6.5% to 10% taken by the ten largest. Sequences were derived from peripheral blood mononuclear cells (PBMCs), sampled when the disease was refractory, from a patient treated with antithyroid drugs. These receptors were taken from a female donor with Graves disease. The CDR3 runs from the conserved cysteine through the conserved F or W. The D gene is left open where the match is weak. Not all rows give a size; the values are once, few, many and, for expanded clones, a class.

few,TRBV11-2,TRBJ2-3,NA,CASSLDWPSVSTDTQYF,TGTGCCAGCAGCTTAGATTGGCCGTCAGTTTCCACAGATACGCAGTATTTT
NA,TRBV6-2/TRBV6-3,TRBJ2-1,TRBD2,CASRDTSGSYNEQFF,TGTGCCAGCAGAGACACTAGCGGGAGTTACAATGAGCAGTTCTTC
NA,TRBV24-1,TRBJ2-2,TRBD2,CATSAPPLAGGPGELFF,TGTGCCACCAGTGCTCCACCCCTAGCGGGAGGGCCCGGGGAGCTGTTTTTT
many,TRBV13,TRBJ1-1,NA,CASKDITEAFF,TGTGCCAGCAAGGATATCACTGAAGCTTTCTTT
many,TRBV3-1,TRBJ1-5,TRBD1,CASSQFWTGPDQPQHF,TGTGCCAGCAGCCAGTTTTGGACAGGGCCGGATCAGCCCCAGCATTTT
NA,TRBV29-1,TRBJ1-1,NA,CSAAHGFSEAFF,TGCAGCGCCGCTCATGGGTTCTCTGAAGCTTTCTTT
few,TRBV20-1,TRBJ2-7,NA,CSARGPKQYF,TGCAGTGCTAGAGGCCCAAAGCAGTACTTC
few,TRBV3-1,TRBJ1-1,TRBD1,CASSQGQGVRTEAFF,TGTGCCAGCAGCCAAGGTCAGGGGGTAAGAACTGAAGCTTTCTTT
few,TRBV20-1,TRBJ1-1,NA,CSASQTATVNTEAFF,TGCAGTGCTAGCCAGACAGCGACAGTGAACACTGAAGCTTTCTTT
many,TRBV28,TRBJ1-2,NA,CASSLGVRGYTF,TGTGCCAGCAGTTTAGGGGTTCGCGGCTACACCTTC
few,TRBV7-6,TRBJ1-2,NA,CASSLDPRPGPNYGYTF,TGTGCCAGCAGCTTAGACCCCCGGCCGGGACCAAACTATGGCTACACCTTC
NA,TRBV27,TRBJ1-5,NA,CASSKQGGLAQPQHF,TGTGCCAGCAGTAAACAGGGTGGCTTGGCTCAGCCCCAGCATTTT
many,TRBV5-1,TRBJ1-6,NA,CASSLSGPRYNSPLHF,TGCGCCAGCAGCCTCAGCGGGCCCCGCTATAATTCACCCCTCCACTTT
NA,TRBV20-1,TRBJ2-7,NA,CSANTLRENSYEQYF,TGCAGTGCCAACACCCTGAGGGAAAACTCCTACGAGCAGTACTTC
many,TRBV20-1,TRBJ1-5,NA,CSAKVAGGRRNQPQHF,TGCAGTGCTAAGGTTGCGGGCGGGAGACGCAATCAGCCCCAGCATTTT
NA,TRBV20-1,TRBJ1-2,NA,CSALIEGWGYTF,TGCAGTGCCCTAATAGAAGGTTGGGGCTACACCTTC
few,TRBV3-1,TRBJ2-3,NA,CASSQVEDTQYF,TGTGCCAGCAGCCAAGTTGAAGATACGCAGTATTTT
many,TRBV7-2,TRBJ2-2,TRBD2,CASRKWGGTGELFF,TGTGCCAGCAGGAAATGGGGGGGGACCGGGGAGCTGTTTTTT
NA,TRBV7-9,TRBJ1-1,NA,CASNEIRGSEAFF,TGTGCCAGCAACGAAATCAGGGGATCTGAAGCTTTCTTT
once,TRBV9,TRBJ2-2,NA,CASSHLIRRGYGGELFF,TGTGCCAGCAGCCATCTCATCCGGAGAGGGTACGGCGGGGAGCTGTTTTTT
many,TRBV28,TRBJ1-6,TRBD1,CASSLTGVISPLHF,TGTGCCAGCAGTTTAACAGGGGTCATTTCACCCCTCCACTTT
few,TRBV6-2/TRBV6-3,TRBJ2-7,TRBD1,CASSYLAGTGDYEQYF,TGTGCCAGCAGTTACCTTGCCGGGACAGGGGACTACGAGCAGTACTTC
NA,TRBV7-9,TRBJ2-5,TRBD2,CASSLRTSGSSAETQYF,TGTGCCAGCAGCTTAAGGACTAGCGGGAGTTCGGCAGAGACCCAGTACTTC
NA,TRBV2,TRBJ2-1,NA,CASTGDSTYNEQFF,TGTGCCAGCACGGGGGACAGTACCTACAATGAGCAGTTCTTC
NA,TRBV28,TRBJ2-3,TRBD2,CASRDDPLAGRTDTQYF,TGTGCCAGCAGGGATGACCCTCTAGCGGGACGAACAGATACGCAGTATTTT
few,TRBV24-1,TRBJ2-4,NA,CATSEGGAGQYF,TGTGCCACCAGTGAGGGCGGGGCAGGCCAGTACTTC
NA,TRBV20-1,TRBJ1-4,NA,CSASPGGEKLFF,TGCAGTGCTAGTCCAGGCGGTGAAAAACTGTTTTTT
NA,TRBV2,TRBJ2-5,NA,CASSGDLQETQYF,TGTGCCAGCAGTGGGGACCTCCAAGAGACCCAGTACTTC
NA,TRBV5-1,TRBJ2-2,TRBD1,CASSYSGQGGTGELFF,TGCGCCAGCAGCTACTCGGGACAGGGAGGCACCGGGGAGCTGTTTTTT
few,TRBV18,TRBJ2-5,NA,CASSPLRQETQYF,TGTGCCAGCTCACCACTCCGACAAGAGACCCAGTACTTC
NA,TRBV7-3,TRBJ2-2,NA,CASSLNPVPGELFF,TGTGCCAGCAGCTTAAACCCTGTTCCCGGGGAGCTGTTTTTT
many,TRBV12-3/TRBV12-4,TRBJ1-6,NA,CASSIRENSPLHF,TGTGCCAGCAGTATCAGGGAAAATTCACCCCTCCACTTT
NA,TRBV6-1,TRBJ2-4,TRBD2,CASSPRGRVKNIQYF,TGTGCCAGCAGTCCGCGGGGGAGGGTAAAAAACATTCAGTACTTC
few,TRBV6-1,TRBJ2-7,TRBD2,CASSEGAGPYEQYF,TGTGCCAGCAGTGAAGGAGCGGGACCCTACGAGCAGTACTTC
NA,TRBV10-3,TRBJ2-5,NA,CAIIPHSQETQYF,TGTGCCATCATCCCACACAGCCAAGAGACCCAGTACTTC
many,TRBV6-2/TRBV6-3,TRBJ2-6,TRBD2,CASRGTSGTSGANVLTF,TGTGCCAGCAGGGGGACTAGCGGGACTAGTGGGGCCAACGTCCTGACTTTC
NA,TRBV20-1,TRBJ2-7,NA,CSALSLRDGYKQYF,TGCAGTGCCCTGAGCCTCCGGGACGGCTACAAGCAGTACTTC
NA,TRBV5-1,TRBJ1-6,TRBD1,CASSSQKTGNNSPLHF,TGCGCCAGCAGCTCCCAAAAGACAGGGAATAATTCACCCCTCCACTTT
few,TRBV4-1,TRBJ2-4,NA,CASSQRLAKNIQYF,TGCGCCAGCAGCCAACGACTAGCCAAAAACATTCAGTACTTC
NA,TRBV24-1,TRBJ2-2,NA,CATSDPPGRIPNTGELFF,TGTGCCACCAGTGATCCACCCGGACGGATTCCGAACACCGGGGAGCTGTTTTTT
NA,TRBV6-1,TRBJ1-5,NA,CASSHGTGGNQPQHF,TGTGCCTCCTCCCATGGTACGGGCGGAAATCAGCCCCAGCATTTT
many,TRBV7-9,TRBJ1-2,NA,CASSLVRVGLKVDYGYTF,TGTGCCAGCAGCTTAGTTCGTGTAGGGTTGAAAGTTGACTATGGCTACACCTTC
many,TRBV12-3/TRBV12-4,TRBJ1-2,TRBD1,CASSLGPGGFYGYTF,TGTGCCAGCAGTTTGGGGCCAGGGGGCTTCTATGGCTACACCTTC
many,TRBV11-2,TRBJ2-5,NA,CASSLVPLVAKAEETQYF,TGTGCCAGCAGCTTAGTTCCCCTGGTTGCGAAAGCCGAAGAGACCCAGTACTTC
NA,TRBV5-1,TRBJ1-1,NA,CASSLVVGLNTEAFF,TGCGCCAGCAGCTTGGTCGTCGGGTTGAACACTGAAGCTTTCTTT
NA,TRBV28,TRBJ1-1,TRBD1,CASSALRGAHTEAFF,TGTGCCAGCAGTGCCCTCAGGGGGGCACACACTGAAGCTTTCTTT
NA,TRBV11-2,TRBJ2-1,NA,CASTSTPAPTHEQFF,TGTGCCAGCACCTCCACCCCGGCTCCCACCCATGAGCAGTTCTTC
few,TRBV7-9,TRBJ2-6,NA,CASSYVRSGANVLTF,TGTGCCAGCAGCTACGTCCGCTCTGGGGCCAACGTCCTGACTTTC
NA,TRBV28,TRBJ2-3,TRBD2,CASSSQLAGPFPDTQYF,TGTGCCAGCAGTTCCCAGCTAGCGGGACCCTTCCCAGATACGCAGTATTTT
few,TRBV6-5,TRBJ2-7,TRBD2,CASSFGLAGPYRSSYEQYF,TGTGCCAGCAGTTTCGGACTAGCGGGACCATACCGAAGCTCCTACGAGCAGTACTTC
few,TRBV13,TRBJ2-3,NA,CASSERTDTQYF,TGTGCCAGCAGTGAGAGGACAGATACGCAGTATTTT
many,TRBV28,TRBJ2-4,NA,CASKEGWGKNIQYF,TGTGCCAGCAAGGAGGGGTGGGGCAAAAACATTCAGTACTTC
many,TRBV30,TRBJ2-4,NA,CASSVRGGNIQYF,TGTGCCTCCAGTGTAAGGGGGGGAAACATTCAGTACTTC
many,TRBV11-1,TRBJ1-1,TRBD1,CASRYTGGTEAFF,TGTGCCAGCAGATATACAGGGGGCACTGAAGCTTTCTTT